This T cell receptor beta chain comes out of a study of blood T cell repertoires in COVID-19. Study-wide context: Both acute and convalescent COVID-19 samples were obtained from the United States, Italy and Spain.

Some clones are missing from TCRdb's copy, which holds only in-frame ones; the method was immunoSEQ multiplex PCR. The sample contains about 200,000 clones, around 85% of which appear only once. Germline CDR1 is MDHEN and CDR2 is SYDVKM. Trimming stripped 7 bases from V and 3 bases from J, with 12 bases between. This CDR3 spans 13 amino acids. V gene TRBV28 combines with J gene TRBJ1-1; D remains unclear. The clonotype was recovered from a man aged 55 to 70 with acute or convalescent COVID-19. The material sequenced was peripheral blood. CDR3 region: CASISGGDTEAFF. The CDR3 nucleotides are TGTGCCAGCATCTCGGGCGGGGACACTGAAGCTTTCTTT.